The clone carrying this T cell receptor (beta chain) was counted only a few times. Antigen specificity is unknown. The CDR3 extends over 15 amino acids. Trimming stripped 2 bases from V and 0 bases from J, with 8 bases between. The V gene's germline CDR1 is SGHDT and CDR2 YYEEEE. The data were produced by immunoSEQ multiplex PCR, yet TCRdb's version contains in-frame clones alone and is incomplete. The data contain 7,000 or so clones, about three fifths of them singletons. The data were obtained in a study of early stage breast cancer tumors. Across the whole study: About 70% of the 16 invasive tumors were ER+, PR+ and HER2-.

The adjacent normal breast tissue was taken about 1.8-4 cm from the tumor. Study results and caveats: Tumor and normal breast were distinguished via blood comparison in most of the 16 patients.

The sequencing input was normal breast tissue next to the tumor. The gene calls are TRBV5-6 and TRBJ2-2; the D gene is possibly TRBD2 (5 bases). This TCR came from a person aged 50-59 years with breast cancer. Here the CDR3 reads CASSFLTTNTGELFF. CDR3 sequence (DNA): TGTGCCAGCAGCTTCCTGACTACGAACACCGGGGAGCTGTTTTTT.